This T cell receptor beta chain was observed in a study of patients and donors after allogeneic stem cell transplantation. TCRdb fed the RT-PCR reads into MiXCR, producing one record per CDR3 protein. The sample lists roughly 880,000 distinct CDR3 sequences, more than 15% seen once, with around 6% in the top ten. The CDR3 runs to 13 residues. Trimming pared 8 bases from V and 1 base from J, leaving 8 bases between. Germline lookup yields CDR1 SNHLY and CDR2 FYNNEI. V and J are TRBV2 and TRBJ2-2; D may be TRBD1 (6 bases). Sample: blood, either unsorted or a sorted T cell fraction (not recorded which). This clonotype was sampled from a human donor who was either an allogeneic HSCT recipient or a stem cell or donor lymphocyte infusion donor (not recorded which). It is not recorded whose cells these are; they may come from a transplant donor. CDR3 loop: CASAGVNTGELFF. The CDR3 bases are TGTGCCAGCGCAGGGGTGAACACCGGGGAGCTGTTTTTT.